What follows is one T cell receptor beta chain and its context. RNA in amounts of about 0.5 to 1 ug was reverse transcribed with random hexamers. TCRdb processed the immunoSEQ multiplex PCR reads anew with MiXCR; each CDR3 protein has one entry. Of under 200,000 distinct CDR3 sequences in the sample, roughly nine tenths are singletons; the top ten hold approximately 0.086%. The record originates from a study of CD8 T cells in Susac syndrome. This CDR3 contains 14 residues. The germline V gene has CDR1 SGHDT and CDR2 YYEEEE. Trimming cost V 2 bases and J 7 bases; bases outside gene matches: 6. This receptor was identified in a human donor with Susac syndrome. This chain uses TRBV5-6 with TRBJ2-4; 7 nucleotides align to TRBD1. The sequenced sample was CD4+ T cells from PBMCs. This CDR3 reads CASSLLQGRNIQYF. The CDR3 nucleotides are TGTGCCAGCAGCTTATTACAGGGGCGGAACATTCAGTACTTC.